This T cell receptor (beta chain) came from a study of shared clonotypes between healthy human individuals. CD45RO negativity and positive selection for CCR7 defined naive CD8 cells, a population that excluded terminally differentiated effector memory CD45RA+ cells. The protocol was immunoSEQ multiplex PCR, while the TCRdb copy is restricted to in-frame clones and leaves out a portion. The data show about 750,000 clones, 80% to 95% seen once. Germline CDR1 and CDR2: PRHDT and FYEKMQ (reference sequence). V lost 5 bases, J lost 1 base, and 7 bases stayed unmatched. This CDR3 comprises 16 residues. Study outcomes and limitations: Clonotypes shared by all four donors outscored non-shared clonotypes in generation probability.

This clone was observed a single time. Its specificity is not known. The sequence derives from a man aged 25 to 45 in good health. The rearrangement links TRBV13 to TRBJ2-2; 7 positions match TRBD2. The sequenced sample consisted of naive CD8+ T cells sorted from blood. CDR3 sequence reads: CASSPPGRGNTGELFF. In DNA form, the CDR3 reads TGTGCCAGCAGCCCCCCGGGGAGGGGGAACACCGGGGAGCTGTTTTTT.